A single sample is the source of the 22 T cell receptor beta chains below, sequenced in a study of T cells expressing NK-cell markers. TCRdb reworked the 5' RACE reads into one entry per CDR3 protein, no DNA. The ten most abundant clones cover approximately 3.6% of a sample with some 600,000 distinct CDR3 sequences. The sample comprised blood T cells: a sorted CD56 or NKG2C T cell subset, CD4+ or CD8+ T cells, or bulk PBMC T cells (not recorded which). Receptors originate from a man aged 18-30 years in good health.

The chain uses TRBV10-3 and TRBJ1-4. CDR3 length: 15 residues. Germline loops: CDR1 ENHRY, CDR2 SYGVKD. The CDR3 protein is CAISDSGGSNEKLFF.

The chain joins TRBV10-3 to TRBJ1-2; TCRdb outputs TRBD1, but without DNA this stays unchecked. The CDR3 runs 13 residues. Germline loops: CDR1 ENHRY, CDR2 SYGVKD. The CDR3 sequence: CAISQDRAGGYTF.

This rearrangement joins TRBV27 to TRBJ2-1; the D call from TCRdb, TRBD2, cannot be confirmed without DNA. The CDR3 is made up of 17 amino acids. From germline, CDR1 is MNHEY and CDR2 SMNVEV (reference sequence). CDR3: CASSPPQTSGAYNEQFF.

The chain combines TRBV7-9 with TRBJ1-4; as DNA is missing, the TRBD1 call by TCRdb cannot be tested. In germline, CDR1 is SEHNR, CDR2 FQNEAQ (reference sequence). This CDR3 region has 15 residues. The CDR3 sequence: CASSSVQGAQEKLFF.

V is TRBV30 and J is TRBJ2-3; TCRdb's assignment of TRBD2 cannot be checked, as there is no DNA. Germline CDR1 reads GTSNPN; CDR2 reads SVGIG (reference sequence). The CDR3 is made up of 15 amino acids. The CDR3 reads CAWAGLAASTDTQYF.

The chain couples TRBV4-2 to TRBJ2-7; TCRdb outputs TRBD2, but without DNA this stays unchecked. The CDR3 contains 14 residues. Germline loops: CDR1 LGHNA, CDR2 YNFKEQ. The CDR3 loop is CASSHGLAPYEQYF.

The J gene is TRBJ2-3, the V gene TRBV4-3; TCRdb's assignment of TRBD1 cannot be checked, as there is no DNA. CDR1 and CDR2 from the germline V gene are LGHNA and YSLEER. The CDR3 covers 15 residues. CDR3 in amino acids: CASSHGTGSSDTQYF.

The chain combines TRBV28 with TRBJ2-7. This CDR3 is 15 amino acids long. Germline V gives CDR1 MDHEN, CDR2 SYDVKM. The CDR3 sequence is CASSFQVMLSYEQYF. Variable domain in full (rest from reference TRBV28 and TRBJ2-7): DVKVTQSSRYLVKRTGEKVFLECVQDMDHENMFWYRQDPGLGLRLIYFSYDVKMKEKGDIPEGYSVSREKKERFSLILESASTNQTSMYLCASSFQVMLSYEQYFGPGTRLTVT.

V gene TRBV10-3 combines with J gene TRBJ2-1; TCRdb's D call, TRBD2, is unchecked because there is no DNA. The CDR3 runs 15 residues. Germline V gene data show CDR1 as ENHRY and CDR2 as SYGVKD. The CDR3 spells CAISGTSGGDNEQFF.

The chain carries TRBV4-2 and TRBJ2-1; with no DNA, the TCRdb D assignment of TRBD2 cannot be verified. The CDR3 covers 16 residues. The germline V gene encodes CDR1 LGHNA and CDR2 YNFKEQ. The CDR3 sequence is CASSQDLSGRYNEQFF.

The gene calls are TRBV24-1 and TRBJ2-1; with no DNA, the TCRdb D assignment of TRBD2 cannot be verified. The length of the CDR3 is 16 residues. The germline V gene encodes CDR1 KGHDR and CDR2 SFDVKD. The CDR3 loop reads CATSDATSLPYNEQFF.

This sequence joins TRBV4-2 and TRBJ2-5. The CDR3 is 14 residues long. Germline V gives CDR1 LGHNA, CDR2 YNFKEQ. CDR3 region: CASSQDGVAETQYF.

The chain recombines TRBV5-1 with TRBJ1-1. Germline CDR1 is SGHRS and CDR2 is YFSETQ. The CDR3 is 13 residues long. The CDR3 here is CASKLGDHTEAFF.

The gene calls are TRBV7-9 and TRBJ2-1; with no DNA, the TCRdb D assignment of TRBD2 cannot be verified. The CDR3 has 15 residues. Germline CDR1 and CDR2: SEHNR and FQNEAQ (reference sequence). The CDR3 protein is CATSRGRLPSDEQFF.

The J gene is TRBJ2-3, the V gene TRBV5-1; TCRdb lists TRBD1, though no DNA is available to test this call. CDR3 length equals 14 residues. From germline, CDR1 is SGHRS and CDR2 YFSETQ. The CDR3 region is CASSPDRPSDTQYF.

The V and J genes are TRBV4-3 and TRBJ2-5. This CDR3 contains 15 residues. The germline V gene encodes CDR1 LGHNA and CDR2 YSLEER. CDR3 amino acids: CASSQGRHRKETQYF.

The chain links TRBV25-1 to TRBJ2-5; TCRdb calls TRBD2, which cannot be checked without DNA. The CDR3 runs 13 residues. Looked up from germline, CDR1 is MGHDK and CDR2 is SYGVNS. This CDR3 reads CASRGRPQETQYF.

CDR3 sequence: CATSDRGVAGSRTGELFF. This chain connects TRBV24-1 to TRBJ2-2; with no DNA, the TCRdb D assignment of TRBD1 cannot be verified. Per the germline V gene, CDR1 is KGHDR and CDR2 is SFDVKD. This CDR3 has 18 residues.

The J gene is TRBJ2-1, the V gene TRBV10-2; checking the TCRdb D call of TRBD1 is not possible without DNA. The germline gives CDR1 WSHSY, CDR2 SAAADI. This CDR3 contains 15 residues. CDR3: CASRGFGGVVNEQFF.

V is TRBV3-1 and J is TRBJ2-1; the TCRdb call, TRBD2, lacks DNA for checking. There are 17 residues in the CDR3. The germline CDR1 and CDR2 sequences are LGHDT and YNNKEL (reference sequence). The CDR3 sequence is CASSQDFRLAGEAEQFF.

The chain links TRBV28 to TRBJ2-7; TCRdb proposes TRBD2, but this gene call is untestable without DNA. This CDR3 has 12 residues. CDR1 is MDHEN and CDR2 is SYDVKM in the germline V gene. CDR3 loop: CASSLMGGGQYF.

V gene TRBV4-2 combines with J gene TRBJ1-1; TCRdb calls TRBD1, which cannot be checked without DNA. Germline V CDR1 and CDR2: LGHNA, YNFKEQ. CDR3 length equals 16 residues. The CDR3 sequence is CASSPPSRTANTEAFF.